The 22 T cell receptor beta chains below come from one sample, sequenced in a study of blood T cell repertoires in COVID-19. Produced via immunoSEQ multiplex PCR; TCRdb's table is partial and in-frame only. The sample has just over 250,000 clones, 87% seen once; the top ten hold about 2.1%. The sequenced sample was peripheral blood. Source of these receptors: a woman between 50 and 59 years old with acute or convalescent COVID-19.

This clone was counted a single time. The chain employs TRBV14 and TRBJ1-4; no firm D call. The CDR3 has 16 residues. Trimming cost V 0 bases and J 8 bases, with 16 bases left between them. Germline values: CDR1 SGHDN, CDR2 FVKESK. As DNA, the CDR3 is TGTGCCAGCAGCCAAGAGCAGCGGGGTGTAGTCGAAAAACTGTTTTTT. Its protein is CASSQEQRGVVEKLFF.

The CDR3 region has the DNA TGTGCCAGCAGTTTATCGTGGCTAGCGGACTCCTACAATGAGCAGTTCTTC. Residues: CASSLSWLADSYNEQFF. The rearrangement joins TRBV27 to TRBJ2-1; 7 nucleotides align to TRBD2. The CDR3 is made up of 17 amino acids. In germline, CDR1 is MNHEY, CDR2 SMNVEV (reference sequence). V dropped 0 bases and J dropped 0; count of bases not matched to a gene: 5.

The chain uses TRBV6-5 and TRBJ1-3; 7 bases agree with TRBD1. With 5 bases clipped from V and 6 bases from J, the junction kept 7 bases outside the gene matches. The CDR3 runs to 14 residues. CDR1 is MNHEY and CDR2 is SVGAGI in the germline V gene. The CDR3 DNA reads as TGTGCCAGCAGTAGCCGGGACAGAACAAACACCATATATTTT. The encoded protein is CASSSRDRTNTIYF.

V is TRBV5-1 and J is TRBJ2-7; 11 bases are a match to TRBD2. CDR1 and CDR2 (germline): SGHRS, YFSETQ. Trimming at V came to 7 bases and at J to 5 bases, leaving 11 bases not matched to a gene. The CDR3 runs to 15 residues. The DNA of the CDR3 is TGCGCCAGCGGAACTAGCGGGAGTTGGTTAGACGAGCAGTACTTC. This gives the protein CASGTSGSWLDEQYF.

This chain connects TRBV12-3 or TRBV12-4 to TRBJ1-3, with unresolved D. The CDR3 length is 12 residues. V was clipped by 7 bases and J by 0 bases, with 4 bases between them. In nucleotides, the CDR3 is TGTGCCAGCATCAACTCTGGAAACACCATATATTTT. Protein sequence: CASINSGNTIYF.

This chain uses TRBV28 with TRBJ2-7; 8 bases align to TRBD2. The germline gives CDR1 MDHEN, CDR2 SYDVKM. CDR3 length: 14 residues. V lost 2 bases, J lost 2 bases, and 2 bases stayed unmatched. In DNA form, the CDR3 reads TGTGCCAGCAGTTTACCGGGAGGGCCCTACGAGCAGTACTTC. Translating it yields CASSLPGGPYEQYF. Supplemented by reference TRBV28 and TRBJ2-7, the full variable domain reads DVKVTQSSRYLVKRTGEKVFLECVQDMDHENMFWYRQDPGLGLRLIYFSYDVKMKEKGDIPEGYSVSREKKERFSLILESASTNQTSMYLCASSLPGGPYEQYFGPGTRLTVT.

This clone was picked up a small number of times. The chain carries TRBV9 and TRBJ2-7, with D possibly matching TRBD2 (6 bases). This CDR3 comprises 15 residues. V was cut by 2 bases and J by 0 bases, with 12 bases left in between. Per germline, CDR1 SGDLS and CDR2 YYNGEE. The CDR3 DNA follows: TGTGCCAGCAGCGTTAGCGGCGTGGGCTCCTACGAGCAGTACTTC. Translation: CASSVSGVGSYEQYF.

The CDR3 region is CASSLSSTGELFF. DNA for the CDR3: TGTGCCAGCAGCTTATCATCCACCGGGGAGCTGTTTTTT. The genes are TRBV7-2 and TRBJ2-2, with D hard to call. The CDR3 has 13 amino acids. V lost 2 bases to trimming and J lost 4 bases, with 5 bases between them. Looked up from germline, CDR1 is SGHTA and CDR2 is FQGNSA.

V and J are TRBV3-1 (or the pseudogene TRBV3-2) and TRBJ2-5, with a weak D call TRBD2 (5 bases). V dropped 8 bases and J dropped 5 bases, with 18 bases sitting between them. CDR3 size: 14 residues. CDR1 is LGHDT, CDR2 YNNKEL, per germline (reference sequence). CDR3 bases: TGTGCCAGCGCCCTCGACGGGGTTGGGGAGACCCAGTACTTC. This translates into CASALDGVGETQYF.

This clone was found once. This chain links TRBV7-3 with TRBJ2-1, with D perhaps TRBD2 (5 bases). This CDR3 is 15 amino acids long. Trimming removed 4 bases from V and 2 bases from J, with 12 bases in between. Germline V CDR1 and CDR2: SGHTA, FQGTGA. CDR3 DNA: TGTGCCAGCAGCTCCCCCGGCGGGCCCTACAATGAGCAGTTCTTC. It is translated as CASSSPGGPYNEQFF. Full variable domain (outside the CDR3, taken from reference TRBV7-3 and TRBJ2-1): GAGVSQTPSNKVTEKGKYVELRCDPISGHTALYWYRQSLGQGPEFLIYFQGTGAADDSGLPNDRFFAVRPEGSVSTLKIQRTERGDSAVYLCASSSPGGPYNEQFFGPGTRLTVL.

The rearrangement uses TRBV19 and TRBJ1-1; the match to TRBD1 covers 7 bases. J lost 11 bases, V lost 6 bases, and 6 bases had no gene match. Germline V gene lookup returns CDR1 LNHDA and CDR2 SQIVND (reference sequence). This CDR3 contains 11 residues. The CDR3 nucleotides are TGTGCCAGTAGGGATCAGGGGGATGCTTTCTTT. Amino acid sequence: CASRDQGDAFF.

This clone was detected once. The CDR3 sequence is CASSLGTGGSRTFYNEQFF. The CDR3 DNA reads TGCGCCAGCAGCCTCGGGACAGGAGGGTCACGGACTTTCTACAATGAGCAGTTCTTC. This chain joins TRBV5-1 and TRBJ2-1; 8 bases match TRBD1. The CDR3 has 19 amino acids. V lost 4 bases to trimming and J lost 3 bases; unmatched junction nucleotides: 18. The germline gives CDR1 SGHRS, CDR2 YFSETQ. Combining the CDR3 with reference TRBV5-1 and TRBJ2-1 gives the whole variable domain KAGVTQTPRYLIKTRGQQVTLSCSPISGHRSVSWYQQTPGQGLQFLFEYFSETQRNKGNFPGRFSGRQFSNSRSEMNVSTLELGDSALYLCASSLGTGGSRTFYNEQFFGPGTRLTVL.

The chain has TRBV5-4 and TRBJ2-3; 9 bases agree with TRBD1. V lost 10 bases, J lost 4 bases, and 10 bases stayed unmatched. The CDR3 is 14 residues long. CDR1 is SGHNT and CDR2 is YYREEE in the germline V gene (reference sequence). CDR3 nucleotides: TGTGCCGCCTGGGACAGGGCAGTCTCAGATACGCAGTATTTT. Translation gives CAAWDRAVSDTQYF.

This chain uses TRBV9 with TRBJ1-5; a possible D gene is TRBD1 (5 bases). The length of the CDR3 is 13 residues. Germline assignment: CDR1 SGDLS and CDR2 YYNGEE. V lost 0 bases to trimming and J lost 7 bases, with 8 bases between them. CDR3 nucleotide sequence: TGTGCCAGCAGCGTAGATGGGGCGCAGCCCCAGCATTTT. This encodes CASSVDGAQPQHF.

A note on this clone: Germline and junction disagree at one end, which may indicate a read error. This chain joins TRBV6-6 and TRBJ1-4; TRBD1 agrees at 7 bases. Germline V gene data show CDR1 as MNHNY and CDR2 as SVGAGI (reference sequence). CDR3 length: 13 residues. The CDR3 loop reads CASSFDRVELTRF. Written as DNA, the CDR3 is TGTGCCAGCAGCTTTGACAGGGTGGAACTTACCCGTTTT.

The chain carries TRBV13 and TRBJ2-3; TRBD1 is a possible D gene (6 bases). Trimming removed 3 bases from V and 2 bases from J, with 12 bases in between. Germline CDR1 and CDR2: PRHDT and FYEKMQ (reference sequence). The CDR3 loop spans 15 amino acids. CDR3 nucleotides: TGTGCCAGCAGCTTCCAGACAGGTGTCACAGATACGCAGTATTTT. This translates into CASSFQTGVTDTQYF. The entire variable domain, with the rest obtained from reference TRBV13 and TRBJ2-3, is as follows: AAGVIQSPRHLIKEKRETATLKCYPIPRHDTVYWYQQGPGQDPQFLISFYEKMQSDKGSIPDRFSAQQFSDYHSELNMSSLELGDSALYFCASSFQTGVTDTQYFGPGTRLTVL.

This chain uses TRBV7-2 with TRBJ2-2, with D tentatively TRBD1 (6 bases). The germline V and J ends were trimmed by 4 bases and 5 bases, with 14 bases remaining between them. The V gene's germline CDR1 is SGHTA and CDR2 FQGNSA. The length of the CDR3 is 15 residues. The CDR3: CASSSQGPGTGELFF. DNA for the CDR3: TGTGCCAGCAGCTCGCAGGGGCCGGGGACCGGGGAGCTGTTTTTT.

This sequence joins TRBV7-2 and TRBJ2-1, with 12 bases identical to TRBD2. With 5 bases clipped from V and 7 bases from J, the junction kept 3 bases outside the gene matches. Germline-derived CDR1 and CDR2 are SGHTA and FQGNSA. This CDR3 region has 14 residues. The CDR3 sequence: CASSQGLAGNEQFF. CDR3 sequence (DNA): TGTGCCAGCAGCCAGGGACTAGCGGGTAATGAGCAGTTCTTC.

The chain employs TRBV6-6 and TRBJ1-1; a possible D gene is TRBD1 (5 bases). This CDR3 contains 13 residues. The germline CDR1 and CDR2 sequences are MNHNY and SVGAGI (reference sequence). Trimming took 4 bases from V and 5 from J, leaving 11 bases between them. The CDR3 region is CASSSMEGTEAFF. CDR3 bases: TGTGCCAGCAGTTCCATGGAGGGGACTGAAGCTTTCTTT.

In DNA form, the CDR3 reads TGTGCCAGCAGTGAGGGGCTCCGTACTGAAGCTTTCTTT. This translates into CASSEGLRTEAFF. The chain joins TRBV2 to TRBJ1-1; TRBD1 might be the D (5 bases). Trimming took 3 bases from V and 5 from J, leaving 10 bases between them. Germline lookup yields CDR1 SNHLY and CDR2 FYNNEI. This CDR3 is built from 13 residues.

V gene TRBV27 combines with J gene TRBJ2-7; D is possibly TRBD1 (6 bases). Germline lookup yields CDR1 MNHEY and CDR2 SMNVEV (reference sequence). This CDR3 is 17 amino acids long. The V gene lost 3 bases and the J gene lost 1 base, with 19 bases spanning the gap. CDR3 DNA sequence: TGTGCCAGCAGTTTTATTCGGGGACAACTTTCTTCCTACGAGCAGTACTTC. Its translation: CASSFIRGQLSSYEQYF.

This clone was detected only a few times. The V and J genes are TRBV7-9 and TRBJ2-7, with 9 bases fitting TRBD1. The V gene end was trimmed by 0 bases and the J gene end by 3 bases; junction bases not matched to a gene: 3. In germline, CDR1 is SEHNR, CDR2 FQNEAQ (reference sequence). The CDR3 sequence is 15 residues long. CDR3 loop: CASSLARDRDYEQYF. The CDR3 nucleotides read TGTGCCAGCAGCTTAGCCCGGGACAGGGACTACGAGCAGTACTTC.